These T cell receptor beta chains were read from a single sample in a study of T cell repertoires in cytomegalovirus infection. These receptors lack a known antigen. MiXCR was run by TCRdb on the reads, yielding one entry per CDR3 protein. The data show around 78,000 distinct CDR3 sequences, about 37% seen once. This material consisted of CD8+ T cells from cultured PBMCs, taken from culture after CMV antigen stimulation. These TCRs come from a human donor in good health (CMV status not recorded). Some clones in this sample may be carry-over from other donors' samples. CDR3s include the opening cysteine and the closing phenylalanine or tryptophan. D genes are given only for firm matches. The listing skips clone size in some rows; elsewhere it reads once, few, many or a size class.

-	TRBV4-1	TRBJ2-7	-	TGCGCCAGCAGCCCTTTGGCCCGCTCCTACGAGCAGTACTTC	CASSPLARSYEQYF
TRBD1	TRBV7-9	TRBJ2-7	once	TGTGCCAGCCACCGGGGGACAGGGCCGATCGAGCAGTACTTC	CASHRGTGPIEQYF
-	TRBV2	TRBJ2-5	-	TGTGCCAGCAGTGAACTTGGCGAAGGGTCAGATACCCAAGAGACCCAGTACTTC	CASSELGEGSDTQETQYF
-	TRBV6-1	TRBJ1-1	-	TGTGCCAGCCAAGTCCGGCCCATGAACACTGAAGCTTTCTTT	CASQVRPMNTEAFF
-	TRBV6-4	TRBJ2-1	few	TGTGCCAGCAGTGACTCGGGGGGCGACTACAATGAGCAGTTCTTC	CASSDSGGDYNEQFF
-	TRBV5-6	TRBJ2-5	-	TGTGCCAGCAGCCCCGTGGGCGAGACAGGCCAAGAGACCCAGTACTTC	CASSPVGETGQETQYF
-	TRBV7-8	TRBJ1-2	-	TGTGCCAGCAGCTTATGGACGAAAACCTATGGCTACACCTTC	CASSLWTKTYGYTF
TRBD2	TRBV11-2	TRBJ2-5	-	TGTGCCAGCAGCCCCGGGACTAGCGGACTCCAAGAGACCCAGTACTTC	CASSPGTSGLQETQYF
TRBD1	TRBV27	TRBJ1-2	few	TGTGCCAGCAGTTTACTTTTTGGGGACAGGGAGTTAAGACGTGGCTACACCTTC	CASSLLFGDRELRRGYTF
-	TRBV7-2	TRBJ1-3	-	TGTGCCAGCAGCTTTACGGGCCTAGGGGTGTACACCATATATTTT	CASSFTGLGVYTIYF
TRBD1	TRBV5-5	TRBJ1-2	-	TGTGCCAGCAGCCCTCCCGGGACAGCTTTCGACGGCTACACCTTC	CASSPPGTAFDGYTF
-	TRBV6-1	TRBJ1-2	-	TGTGCCAGCAGTGAGCCCTACGGTCCAGGGTATGGCTACACCTTC	CASSEPYGPGYGYTF
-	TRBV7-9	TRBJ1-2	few	TGTGCCACCCTATCACCCCAAGGCGCCTATGGCTACACCTTC	CATLSPQGAYGYTF
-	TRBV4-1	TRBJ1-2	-	TGCGCCAGCAGCCAAGAATCGCTTGACGGAGGCTATGGCTACACCTTC	CASSQESLDGGYGYTF
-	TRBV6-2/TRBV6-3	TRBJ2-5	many	TGTGCCAGCAGTTCGGGCCAAGAGACCCAGTACTTC	CASSSGQETQYF
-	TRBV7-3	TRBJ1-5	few	TGTGCCAGCAGCTCAAGGGGAGTTGATCAGCCCCAGCATTTT	CASSSRGVDQPQHF
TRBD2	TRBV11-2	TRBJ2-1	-	TGTGCCAGCAGCTTAGGGACTAGCGGGGGGAACAATGAGCAGTTCTTC	CASSLGTSGGNNEQFF
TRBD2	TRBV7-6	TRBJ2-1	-	TGTGCCAGCAGCCCCAGATGGGGACTAGCGGAATATAACAATGAGCAGTTCTTC	CASSPRWGLAEYNNEQFF
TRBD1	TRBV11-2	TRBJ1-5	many	TGTGCCAGCAGCCTGGGACAGACCAATCAGCCCCAGCATTTT	CASSLGQTNQPQHF
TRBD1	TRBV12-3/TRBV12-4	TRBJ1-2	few	TGTGCCAGCAGTTTGGGTGGAGGGGGCATCCATAACTATGGCTACACCTTC	CASSLGGGGIHNYGYTF
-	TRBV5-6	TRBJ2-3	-	TGTGCCAGCAGCTTGCCTGGGGACCTCACAGATACGCAGTATTTT	CASSLPGDLTDTQYF
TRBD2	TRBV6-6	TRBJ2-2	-	TGTGCCAGCAGTGAGAGGGCGGGGGGGTACACCGGGGAGCTGTTTTTT	CASSERAGGYTGELFF
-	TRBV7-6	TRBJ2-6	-	TGTGCCAGCAGCTCCCCCAGGGGAGACTCTGGGGCCAACGTCCTGACTTTC	CASSSPRGDSGANVLTF
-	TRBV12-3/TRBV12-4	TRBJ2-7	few	TGTGCCAGCAGTTTTGTCTTGCTGGGAACGGCCTACGAGCAGTACTTC	CASSFVLLGTAYEQYF